What follows describes a single T cell receptor (beta chain). Its cognate antigen is unknown. V dropped 3 bases and J dropped 5; count of bases not matched to a gene: 12. This CDR3 region has 16 residues. Germline-derived CDR1 and CDR2 are MDHEN and SYDVKM. The sample is drawn from a study of PD-1 blockade in classical Hodgkin lymphoma. Study conclusions and caveats: Similar baseline diversity was found in complete responders and newly diagnosed patients.

Time point defined: cycle 4 day 1 (C4D1), after less than seven weeks of nivolumab. With no exception, relapse followed autologous stem cell transplantation in all patients, and brentuximab vedotin exposure varied. TCRdb keeps only in-frame clones here, not all; method: immunoSEQ multiplex PCR. The data contain about 24,000 clones, approximately 65% of them seen just once; the ten biggest clones take up 25% to 30%. The origin of this receptor is a human donor with classical Hodgkin lymphoma. Sequencing used peripheral blood mononuclear cells (PBMCs), obtained before the fourth cycle of nivolumab. The chain recombines TRBV28 with TRBJ2-5; 7 positions agree with TRBD1. The CDR3: CASSFGTGVGGETQYF. Written as DNA, the CDR3 is TGTGCCAGCAGTTTTGGTACAGGGGTAGGCGGGGAGACCCAGTACTTC.